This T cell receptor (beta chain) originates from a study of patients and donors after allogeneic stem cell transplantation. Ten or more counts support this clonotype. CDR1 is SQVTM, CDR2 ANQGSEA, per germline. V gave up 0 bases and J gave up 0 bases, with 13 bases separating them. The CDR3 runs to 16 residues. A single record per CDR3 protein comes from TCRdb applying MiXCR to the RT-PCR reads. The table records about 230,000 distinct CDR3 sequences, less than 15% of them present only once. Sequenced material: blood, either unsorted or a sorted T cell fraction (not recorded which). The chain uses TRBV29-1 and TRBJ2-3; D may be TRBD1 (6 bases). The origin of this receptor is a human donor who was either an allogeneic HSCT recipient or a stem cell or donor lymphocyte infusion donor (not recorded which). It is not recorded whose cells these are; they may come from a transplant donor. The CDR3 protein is CSVEESPGVSTDTQYF. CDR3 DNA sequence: TGCAGCGTTGAAGAATCGCCAGGGGTCAGCACAGATACGCAGTATTTT.